The 11 T cell receptor beta chains given below trace back to one sample, sequenced in a study of human T cells and chemical hapten exposure. TCRdb independently ran MiXCR on the RACE reads; one entry per CDR3 protein. In the table there are approximately 80,000 distinct CDR3 sequences, over 6% of which are singletons. Regarding time point: patch test 1, 2 weeks after DPC sensitization. Treatment of the sample: therapeutic diphenylcyclopropenone sensitization with weekly scalp DPC. Here the sequenced sample was whole blood, taken in connection with sensitization to the hapten diphenylcyclopropenone (DPC). These receptors all come from a woman in her thirties with alopecia areata. Some clones in this sample may be carry-over from other donors' samples.

This clonotype was seen a few times. The V gene is TRBV18, the J gene TRBJ2-3; no reliable D call. Germline CDR1 KGHSH, CDR2 LQKENI. This CDR3 is 16 amino acids long. The V end lost 5 bases, the J end lost 3 bases, and 18 bases lay between the germline ends. The CDR3 loop is CASSSRRLHGTDTQYF. The CDR3 nucleotides are TGTGCCAGCTCATCCCGTAGGCTCCACGGAACAGATACGCAGTATTTT.

J is TRBJ2-7 and V is TRBV6-1; D is unresolved. V lost 6 bases and J lost 10, with 31 bases in between. The CDR3 has 17 residues. In germline, CDR1 is MNHNS, CDR2 SASEGT. CDR3 in amino acids: CASSDGYRVGLSGGQYF. In DNA, the CDR3 is TGTGCCAGCAGCGATGGGTATAGGGTGGGGTTAAGTGGCGGCCAGTACTTC.

This clonotype has a handful of counts. The genes are TRBV5-1 and TRBJ2-7; D is possibly TRBD2 (5 bases). The CDR3 spans 13 residues. Per the germline V gene, CDR1 is SGHRS and CDR2 is YFSETQ. Trimming removed 4 bases from V and 3 bases from J, with 11 bases in between. The DNA of the CDR3 is TGCGCCAGCAGCCCTTGGACTGACTACGAGCAGTACTTC. Amino acids: CASSPWTDYEQYF. The whole variable domain, remainder taken from reference TRBV5-1 and TRBJ2-7, is KAGVTQTPRYLIKTRGQQVTLSCSPISGHRSVSWYQQTPGQGLQFLFEYFSETQRNKGNFPGRFSGRQFSNSRSEMNVSTLELGDSALYLCASSPWTDYEQYFGPGTRLTVT.

This clonotype was counted between two and nine times. The rearrangement uses TRBV11-2 and TRBJ2-1; 10 bases map to TRBD2. Germline loops: CDR1 SGHAT, CDR2 FQNNGV. The V and J ends lost 2 bases and 8 bases, in that order; junction bases with no gene match: 6. The CDR3 runs to 15 residues. This CDR3 reads CASSLSGGAWDEQFF. As DNA, the CDR3 is TGTGCCAGCAGCTTAAGCGGGGGGGCCTGGGATGAGCAGTTCTTC.

The genes are TRBV12-3 or TRBV12-4 and TRBJ2-5, with D unclear. Trimming took off 6 bases at V and 5 bases at J, with 13 bases between the two ends. The CDR3 is 13 amino acids. The CDR3 here is CASSYDPWETQYF. CDR3 in DNA: TGTGCCAGCAGCTACGACCCGTGGGAGACCCAGTACTTC.

The chain links TRBV18 to TRBJ2-3; 8 bases fit TRBD2. Germline CDR1 is KGHSH and CDR2 is LQKENI. V was clipped by 2 bases and J by 5 bases; unmatched bases: 6. The CDR3 spans 15 residues. The CDR3 loop reads CASSPIAGYRDTQYF. CDR3 nucleotide sequence: TGTGCCAGCTCACCAATAGCGGGGTATCGAGATACGCAGTATTTT.

This chain links TRBV9 with TRBJ2-5, with D hard to call. Trimming left V 3 bases short and J 2 bases short, with 11 bases between. The CDR3 runs to 14 residues. Germline V gene lookup returns CDR1 SGDLS and CDR2 YYNGEE. This chain's CDR3 is CASSAEQEQETQYF. CDR3 nucleotide sequence: TGTGCCAGCAGCGCCGAGCAGGAGCAAGAGACCCAGTACTTC.

This clonotype was observed many times. The genes are TRBV5-5 and TRBJ2-5; the match to TRBD1 covers 8 bases. J gave up 3 bases and V 4 bases, and 5 bases lay outside the gene matches. Germline values: CDR1 SGHKS, CDR2 YYEKEE (reference sequence). The CDR3 contains 14 residues. The CDR3 sequence is CASSLGQEKETQYF. The CDR3 region has the DNA TGTGCCAGCAGCCTGGGACAGGAAAAAGAGACCCAGTACTTC. Together with reference TRBV5-5 and TRBJ2-5, the CDR3 gives the full variable domain: DAGVTQSPTHLIKTRGQQVTLRCSPISGHKSVSWYQQVLGQGPQFIFQYYEKEERGRGNFPDRFSARQFPNYSSELNVNALLLGDSALYLCASSLGQEKETQYFGPGTRLLVL.

This clonotype appeared many times. The chain links TRBV28 to TRBJ1-1; D gene unclear. The CDR3 is 15 residues long. Germline V gives CDR1 MDHEN, CDR2 SYDVKM. V dropped 6 bases and J dropped 4 bases, with 18 bases sitting between them. DNA for the CDR3: TGTGCCAGCAGCGGAAACAGACCCGGGAGCACTGAAGCTTTCTTT. Translated: CASSGNRPGSTEAFF.

This clonotype was observed at least ten times. The rearrangement links TRBV30 to TRBJ1-3, with D hard to call. Germline assignment: CDR1 GTSNPN and CDR2 SVGIG (reference sequence). The CDR3 is 12 amino acids. Trimming shortened V by 5 bases and J by 0 bases, and 5 bases separated the two germline ends. Written as DNA, the CDR3 is TGTGCCTGGTGGGGCTCTGGAAACACCATATATTTT. Protein product: CAWWGSGNTIYF.

The chain carries TRBV12-3 or TRBV12-4 and TRBJ2-3, with 7 bases matching TRBD1. The V gene end was trimmed by 7 bases and the J gene end by 0 bases; junction bases not matched to a gene: 7. This CDR3 comprises 15 residues. The CDR3 here is CASIRTGRSTDTQYF. As DNA, the CDR3 is TGTGCCAGCATTAGGACAGGACGAAGCACAGATACGCAGTATTTT.